A single sample is the source of the 5 T cell receptor beta chains below, sequenced in a study of blood T cells in healthy people across ages. Together with a sample-barcoded 5' primer, a J-beta primer mix was included in a second PCR lasting about 7 to 11 cycles. TCRdb re-called the 5' RACE reads with MiXCR, one entry per CDR3 protein. There are fewer than 700,000 distinct CDR3 sequences in the sample; roughly 48% occur only once, and 20% to 25% lies in the top ten. The material sequenced was blood. The receptors shown here come from a man aged 80 or over in good health.

The genes are TRBV25-1 and TRBJ2-1; the match to TRBD2 covers 11 bases. The CDR3 extends over 15 amino acids. Trimming removed 7 bases from V and 4 bases from J; junction bases left unmatched: 6. Germline CDR1 and CDR2: MGHDK and SYGVNS. The CDR3 nucleotides are TGTGCCAGCACTACGACTAGCGGGGCTTACAATGAGCAGTTCTTC. Its protein is CASTTTSGAYNEQFF.

The chain carries TRBV29-1 and TRBJ2-5; 9 nucleotides match TRBD1. The CDR3 runs 15 residues. V gave up 7 bases and J gave up 5 bases; unmatched junction bases: 14. Germline CDR1 reads SQVTM; CDR2 reads ANQGSEA. The CDR3 nucleotides read TGCAGCGCTGACCACGGAACAGGGGGCATTGAGACCCAGTACTTC. Its translation is CSADHGTGGIETQYF.

The table lists this clonotype with a few counts. The chain uses TRBV12-3 or TRBV12-4 and TRBJ2-3; 7 bases are a match to TRBD2. Unmatched junction bases numbered 12, after V lost 2 bases and J lost 7 bases. The CDR3 spans 16 residues. DNA for the CDR3: TGTGCCAGCAGTTTAACGCGGGGGAGGAGTGTATATACGCAGTATTTT. The encoded protein is CASSLTRGRSVYTQYF.

In its sample, this clonotype was seen many times. The chain uses TRBV5-4 and TRBJ2-3, with a tentative D call TRBD2 (6 bases). Trimming left V 0 bases short and J 4 bases short, with 15 bases between. Looked up from germline, CDR1 is SGHNT and CDR2 is YYREEE (reference sequence). This CDR3 spans 16 amino acids. The CDR3 here is CASSLARGVQADTQYF. As DNA, the CDR3 is TGTGCCAGCAGCTTGGCGCGGGGTGTTCAGGCAGATACGCAGTATTTT.

The gene calls are TRBV6-2 or TRBV6-3 and TRBJ2-1; TRBD2 matches 8 bases. The end of the DNA aligns better with TRBJ2-7, so the J call may be wrong. There are 15 residues in the CDR3. Germline CDR1 and CDR2: MNHEY and SVGEGT. CDR3 in DNA: TGTGCCAGCAGTTCAGCGGGAGCGCTATACAATGAGCAGTACTTC. This codes for CASSSAGALYNEQYF.